These 21 T cell receptor beta chains were all obtained from the same sample, sequenced in a study of blood T cells in healthy people across ages. Together with a sample-barcoded 5' primer, a J-beta primer mix was included in a second PCR lasting about 6 to 11 cycles. TCRdb reanalysed the 5' RACE reads using MiXCR and keeps one entry per CDR3 protein. Of 1.8 million or so distinct CDR3 sequences listed, approximately 39% are singletons. Sequenced: blood. These receptors were taken from a human donor in good health.

The chain couples TRBV7-2 to TRBJ1-2; possibly TRBD1 for D (5 bases). Germline V lookup: CDR1 SGHTA, CDR2 FQGNSA. The CDR3 contains 15 residues. The V end was cut by 5 bases, the J end by 0 bases, with 13 bases between. The CDR3 DNA follows: TGTGCCAGCAGCGGGACGACAGTAGCTAACTATGGCTACACCTTC. This gives the protein CASSGTTVANYGYTF.

The genes are TRBV27 and TRBJ1-5; D ambiguous. From germline, CDR1 is MNHEY and CDR2 SMNVEV (reference sequence). Trimming removed 6 bases at V and 1 base at J, with 10 bases between. CDR3 length: 14 residues. CDR3 nucleotides: TGTGCCAGCAGGGTCCTCGGGAGCAATCAGCCCCAGCATTTT. It translates to CASRVLGSNQPQHF.

In regard to this clonotype: At one of its ends the junction is not consistent with the germline gene, which may arise from a read error. The V and J genes are TRBV12-3 or TRBV12-4 and TRBJ2-1; a weak D match, TRBD1 (5 bases). This CDR3 contains 15 residues. CDR3 in amino acids: CASSSSQGSYSEQFF. CDR3 bases: TGTGCCAGCAGTTCATCTCAGGGATCCTACAGTGAGCAGTTCTTC.

In nucleotides, the CDR3 is TGTGCCAGCAACGAGGGTAGGCGGATTGCACATTCGGAGACCCAGTACTTC. Translated, it gives CASNEGRRIAHSETQYF. The rearrangement joins TRBV7-9 to TRBJ2-5; D is perhaps TRBD2 (5 bases). From germline, CDR1 is SEHNR and CDR2 FQNEAQ (reference sequence). V was trimmed by 7 bases and J by 5 bases, leaving 26 bases between them. The CDR3 contains 17 residues.

With respect to this clonotype: One end of the junction is discordant with germline, which a read error may explain. The V gene is TRBV6-6, the J gene TRBJ2-7, with 7 bases identical to TRBD1. Germline CDR1 MNHNY, CDR2 SVGAGI (reference sequence). The CDR3 spans 16 residues. The CDR3 loop is CASSYANLRQGNEQDF. In DNA form, the CDR3 reads TGTGCCAGCAGTTACGCAAACCTTAGACAGGGCAACGAGCAGGACTTC.

This sequence joins TRBV28 and TRBJ2-1; no definite D call. In germline, CDR1 is MDHEN, CDR2 SYDVKM. The CDR3 has 11 amino acids. Between the trimmed V and J ends, which lost 7 bases and 8 bases, there was a span of 9 bases. Here the CDR3 DNA reads TGTGCCAGCACCGGGTGGGATGAGCAGTTCTTC. Translating it yields CASTGWDEQFF.

This clonotype appeared a few times. The chain carries TRBV10-3 and TRBJ2-5; D is possibly TRBD1 (5 bases). V was pared by 4 bases and J by 4 bases, with 13 bases between. The CDR3 is 14 amino acids. The V gene's germline CDR1 is ENHRY and CDR2 SYGVKD. DNA of the CDR3: TGTGCCATCAGTGTAAGCAGGGTCGGAGAGACCCAGTACTTC. Translated: CAISVSRVGETQYF.

The chain employs TRBV9 and TRBJ1-2; a weak D match, TRBD1 (6 bases). V lost 3 bases and J 2 bases, leaving 17 bases between the germline ends. The CDR3 loop spans 16 amino acids. CDR1 SGDLS and CDR2 YYNGEE come from the germline V gene. The DNA of the CDR3 is TGTGCCAGCAGCGCCTCTATGCGGGACACGAACTATGGCTACACCTTC. Translated: CASSASMRDTNYGYTF.

In its sample, this clonotype was seen a few times. J is TRBJ1-2 and V is TRBV29-1; D unresolved. This CDR3 is built from 14 residues. Germline CDR1 SQVTM, CDR2 ANQGSEA. Trimming cost V 0 bases and J 4 bases, with 12 bases left between them. The CDR3 sequence is CSVEDLPGLYGYTF. The CDR3 nucleotides read TGCAGCGTTGAAGATCTACCAGGACTCTATGGCTACACCTTC. Complete variable domain (other parts from reference TRBV29-1 and TRBJ1-2): SAVISQKPSRDICQRGTSLTIQCQVDSQVTMMFWYRQQPGQSLTLIATANQGSEATYESGFVIDKFPISRPNLTFSTLTVSNMSPEDSSIYLCSVEDLPGLYGYTFGSGTRLTVV.

This clonotype was seen a few times. The V gene is TRBV10-3, the J gene TRBJ1-1; D unclear. Germline V gene sequence: CDR1 ENHRY, CDR2 SYGVKD. The CDR3 loop spans 13 amino acids. V was pared by 6 bases and J by 4 bases, with 12 bases between. CDR3 DNA: TGTGCCATCAGGGGGAGGTCGGGCACTGAAGCTTTCTTT. Encoded protein: CAIRGRSGTEAFF.

This clonotype was counted at least ten times. V usage is TRBV4-2 and J usage is TRBJ2-4; D remains unclear. Germline loops: CDR1 LGHNA, CDR2 YNFKEQ. This CDR3 spans 16 amino acids. Trimming removed 0 bases from V and 8 bases from J, with 17 bases in between. In DNA, the CDR3 is TGTGCCAGCAGCCAAGATTCGACCCCTTCTGTGGACATTCAGTACTTC. Translated, it gives CASSQDSTPSVDIQYF.

This clonotype appeared a few times. This may come from a read error, since a much larger clone is one base off. This chain uses TRBV3-1 with TRBJ2-7; maybe TRBD1 (5 bases). Germline CDR1 LGHDT, CDR2 YNNKEL (reference sequence). The CDR3 length is 13 residues. V lost 4 bases and J 2 bases, leaving 9 bases between the germline ends. CDR3 residues: CASSPDTAYEQYF. CDR3 sequence (DNA): TGTGCCAGCAGCCCGGACACAGCCTACGAGCAGTACTTC.

This clonotype was found a few times. This chain joins TRBV6-5 and TRBJ2-1; TRBD2 matches 8 bases. The V gene end was trimmed by 8 bases and the J gene end by 7 bases; junction bases not matched to a gene: 7. The length of the CDR3 is 13 residues. CDR1 and CDR2 (germline): MNHEY, SVGAGI. CDR3 DNA sequence: TGTGCCAGCGAGGGACTAGGGGGTAATGAGCAGTTCTTC. This codes for CASEGLGGNEQFF.

This clonotype was counted only a few times. The rearrangement joins TRBV3-1 to TRBJ2-7, with TRBD2 matching 14 bases. V lost 0 bases and J lost 3; bases outside the gene matches: 4. Germline V CDR1 and CDR2: LGHDT, YNNKEL (reference sequence). This CDR3 has 17 amino acids. CDR3 nucleotides: TGTGCCAGCAGCCAAGAAGGGACTAGCGGGGGTTTCTACGAGCAGTACTTC. Translation: CASSQEGTSGGFYEQYF.

The V call is TRBV20-1, the J call TRBJ2-7; no reliable D call. The better agreement between TRBJ2-5 and the DNA end casts doubt on the J call. Germline CDR1 and CDR2: DFQATT and SNEGSKA (reference sequence). This CDR3 region has 12 residues. In DNA, the CDR3 is TGCAGTGCTCACCGAGATGGAGAGACCCAGTACTTC. The encoded protein is CSAHRDGETQYF.

This clonotype was found a few times. The gene calls are TRBV12-3 or TRBV12-4 and TRBJ2-1; D gene unclear. The V and J ends lost 7 bases and 6 bases respectively, with 19 bases between them. This CDR3 has 15 amino acids. CDR3 nucleotides: TGTGCCAGCACCCTATCAAGGAATAGTTTCAATGAGCAGTTCTTC. Its protein is CASTLSRNSFNEQFF.

Notes on this clonotype: Being one base from a much bigger clone, this may be a read error. The J gene is TRBJ2-5, the V gene TRBV7-8, with 8 bases matching TRBD1. From germline, CDR1 is SGHVS and CDR2 FQNEAQ. The CDR3 has 13 amino acids. Losses at the gene ends were 4 bases for V and 3 bases for J; bases not matched to a gene: 1. CDR3 loop: CASSWTGKETQYF. CDR3 sequence (DNA): TGTGCCAGCAGCTGGACAGGGAAAGAGACCCAGTACTTC.

The chain combines TRBV20-1 with TRBJ2-3, with D possibly TRBD2 on 6 matching bases. This CDR3 comprises 14 residues. Per the germline V gene, CDR1 is DFQATT and CDR2 is SNEGSKA (reference sequence). Trimming pared 3 bases from V and 0 bases from J, leaving 10 bases between. The CDR3 loop is CSARGDSSTDTQYF. CDR3 coding DNA: TGCAGTGCTAGGGGGGACTCTAGCACAGATACGCAGTATTTT.

The genes are TRBV5-1 and TRBJ1-1; D is unclear. CDR1 is SGHRS, CDR2 YFSETQ, per germline. CDR3 length equals 15 residues. V was clipped by 2 bases and J by 0 bases, with 11 bases between them. The CDR3 nucleotides read TGCGCCAGCAGCTTTAGTGGCGAAATGAACACTGAAGCTTTCTTT. Translation: CASSFSGEMNTEAFF.

The chain carries TRBV20-1 and TRBJ2-3; 10 bases line up with TRBD2. J gave up 2 bases and V 7 bases, and 12 bases lay outside the gene matches. This CDR3 region has 16 residues. Germline V lookup: CDR1 DFQATT, CDR2 SNEGSKA (reference sequence). The CDR3 loop is CSVERGGTRFTDTQYF. The CDR3 DNA reads as TGCAGTGTGGAGCGGGGGGGCACCCGCTTCACAGATACGCAGTATTTT.

Only a few counts were recorded for this clonotype. The gene calls are TRBV20-1 and TRBJ2-3; 9 bases align to TRBD2. Losses at the gene ends were 5 bases for V and 5 bases for J; bases not matched to a gene: 8. Germline CDR1 is DFQATT and CDR2 is SNEGSKA (reference sequence). The CDR3 loop spans 14 amino acids. CDR3 coding DNA: TGCAGTGCTCTGAGCGGGGGGTTTATAGATACGCAGTATTTT. Translation: CSALSGGFIDTQYF.